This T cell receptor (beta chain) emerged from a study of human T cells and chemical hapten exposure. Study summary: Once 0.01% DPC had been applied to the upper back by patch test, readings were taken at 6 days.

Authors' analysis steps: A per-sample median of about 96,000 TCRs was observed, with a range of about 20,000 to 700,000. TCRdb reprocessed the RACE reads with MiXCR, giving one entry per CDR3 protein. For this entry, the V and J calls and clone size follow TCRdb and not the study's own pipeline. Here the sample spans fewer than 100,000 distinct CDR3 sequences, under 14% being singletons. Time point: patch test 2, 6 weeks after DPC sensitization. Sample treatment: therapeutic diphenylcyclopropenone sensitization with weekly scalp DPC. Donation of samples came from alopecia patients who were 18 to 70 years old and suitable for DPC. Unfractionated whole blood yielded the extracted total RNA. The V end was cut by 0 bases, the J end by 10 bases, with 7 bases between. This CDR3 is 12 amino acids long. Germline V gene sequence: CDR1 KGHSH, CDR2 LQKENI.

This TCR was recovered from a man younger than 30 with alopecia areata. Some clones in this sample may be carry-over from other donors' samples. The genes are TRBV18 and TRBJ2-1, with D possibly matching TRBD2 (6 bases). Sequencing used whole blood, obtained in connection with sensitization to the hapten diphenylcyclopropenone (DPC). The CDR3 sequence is CASSPPGLEQFF. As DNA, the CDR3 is TGTGCCAGCTCACCACCTGGACTAGAGCAGTTCTTC.